The clone carrying this TCR beta chain was picked up a small number of times. No antigen is known for it. A junction end diverges from the germline sequence, so it may reflect a read error. The sample originates from a study of T cells in Graves' hyperthyroidism and ophthalmopathy. Across the whole study: Pretreatment peripheral blood was obtained at initial diagnosis. Study-level findings and limits: In the analysis, a 13 V-J model separated ophthalmopathy from stable hyperthyroidism.

RNA transcripts served as the template for amplifying TCR beta CDR3 regions. The TCR CDR3 was amplified in a first-round RT-PCR using the HTBI primer set. TCRdb re-analysed the multiplex PCR reads in MiXCR, keeping a single row per CDR3 protein. The profile shows about 600,000 distinct CDR3 sequences, about 14% of them singletons. Researchers barred patients who had uncontrolled infection, other autoimmune disease, pregnancy or lactation. Out of 10 ml of fresh peripheral blood came the PBMCs. The CDR3 is 14 amino acids. Germline V gives CDR1 SGHRS, CDR2 YFSETQ. The receptor was isolated from a woman between 50 and 59 years old with Graves' ophthalmopathy. The sample was blood. V gene TRBV5-1 combines with J gene TRBJ2-5, with TRBD1 matching 7 bases. The CDR3 spells CASSLWDSQGTQYF. In DNA form, the CDR3 reads TGCGCCAGCAGCCTGTGGGACAGTCAAGGGACCCAGTACTTC.